Listed below are T cell receptor beta chains from one sample, sequenced in a study of CD8 T cells in Susac syndrome. TCRdb processed the immunoSEQ multiplex PCR reads anew with MiXCR; each CDR3 protein has one entry. The table includes under 80,000 distinct CDR3 sequences, more than 85% detected once. Sequenced material: CD4+ T cells from PBMCs. The source of these receptors is a human donor with Susac syndrome. Each CDR3 is given with its conserved first and last residue. Each record gives: clone size, J gene, V gene, D gene, CDR3 protein, CDR3 DNA. A D gene is named only where the DNA matches it firmly. Size is omitted from some rows. Given values are once, few, many or a class for expanded clones.

>.|TRBJ2-1|TRBV29-1|TRBD2
CSVLPTVLAGHRNEQFF
TGCAGCGTCCTCCCCACGGTACTAGCGGGCCATAGGAATGAGCAGTTCTTC
>.|TRBJ2-5|TRBV4-2|.
CASSQVGARETQYF
TGTGCCAGCAGCCAAGTGGGGGCCCGAGAGACCCAGTACTTC
>.|TRBJ1-3|TRBV2|.
CASSADSAGNTIYF
TGTGCCAGCAGTGCAGACAGCGCTGGAAACACCATATATTTT
>.|TRBJ2-5|TRBV29-1|.
CSGEAPSSETQYF
TGCAGCGGGGAGGCGCCGTCAAGCGAGACCCAGTACTTC
>.|TRBJ1-5|TRBV2|TRBD1
CASSRQGYRQPQHF
TGTGCCAGCAGTAGACAGGGTTATCGGCAGCCCCAGCATTTT
>.|TRBJ2-7|TRBV10-3|.
CAIRGLQNYEQYF
TGTGCCATCAGGGGGTTGCAGAACTACGAGCAGTACTTC
>.|TRBJ2-5|TRBV19|.
CASSIGGSRTQETQYF
TGTGCCAGTAGTATAGGGGGATCGAGGACCCAAGAGACCCAGTACTTC
>once|TRBJ1-5|TRBV25-1|.
CASSPIRGDSNQPQHF
TGTGCCAGCAGTCCTATCCGGGGGGATAGCAATCAGCCCCAGCATTTT
>.|TRBJ2-1|TRBV20-1|.
CSGLGNEQFF
TGCAGTGGACTAGGCAATGAGCAGTTCTTC
>.|TRBJ1-6|TRBV6-6|TRBD1
CASSSTGGKNSPLHF
TGTGCCAGCAGTTCGACAGGGGGGAAAAATTCACCCCTCCACTTT
>.|TRBJ1-1|TRBV5-1|TRBD1
CASSFKGGRSGNTEAFF
TGCGCCAGCAGCTTTAAAGGGGGCAGGAGTGGGAACACTGAAGCTTTCTTT
>.|TRBJ2-4|TRBV27|TRBD2
CASSSPGLGDIQYF
TGTGCCAGCAGTTCCCCCGGACTAGGAGACATTCAGTACTTC
>.|TRBJ2-7|TRBV7-2|TRBD2
CASSPEGLAGFYEQYF
TGTGCCAGCAGCCCGGAGGGACTAGCGGGTTTCTACGAGCAGTACTTC
>.|TRBJ2-1|TRBV6-2/TRBV6-3|TRBD2
CASVGLATLPTPFSEQFF
TGTGCCAGCGTAGGACTAGCGACCCTTCCCACCCCCTTTTCTGAGCAGTTCTTC
>.|TRBJ1-2|TRBV18|.
CASSPGGAVYGYTF
TGTGCCAGCTCACCGGGGGGAGCGGTCTATGGCTACACCTTC
>once|TRBJ2-3|TRBV2|.
CASSAADTQYF
TGTGCCAGCAGTGCGGCAGATACGCAGTATTTT
>.|TRBJ2-5|TRBV6-2/TRBV6-3|TRBD1
CASSYDVRDRGKETQYF
TGTGCCAGCAGTTACGACGTCCGGGACAGGGGGAAAGAGACCCAGTACTTC
>.|TRBJ1-1|TRBV11-1|TRBD1
CASSPYQGGDTEAFF
TGTGCCAGCAGCCCGTACCAGGGGGGCGACACTGAAGCTTTCTTT
>.|TRBJ2-7|TRBV9|TRBD1
CASSVERTGSPPRFGQYF
TGTGCCAGCAGCGTAGAGCGGACAGGGAGCCCACCTAGGTTCGGGCAGTACTTC
>.|TRBJ2-5|TRBV29-1|TRBD2
CSATITSGYQETQYF
TGCAGCGCCACGATCACTAGCGGTTATCAAGAGACCCAGTACTTC
>.|TRBJ2-5|TRBV29-1|.
CSAEETRRETQYF
TGCAGCGCTGAAGAAACTAGGCGTGAGACCCAGTACTTC
>.|TRBJ2-7|TRBV5-1|TRBD1
CASSWRQDRAYEQYF
TGCGCCAGCAGCTGGAGACAGGACAGGGCCTACGAGCAGTACTTC
>once|TRBJ1-2|TRBV4-2|.
CASSPTGEGYTF
TGTGCCAGCAGCCCTACGGGGGAAGGCTACACCTTC
>.|TRBJ2-3|TRBV28|TRBD2
CASSVGGGFSTDTQYF
TGTGCCAGCAGTGTTGGGGGGGGATTTAGCACAGATACGCAGTATTTT
>.|TRBJ2-3|TRBV6-4|.
CASSGSSTDTQYF
TGTGCCAGCAGCGGGAGTAGCACAGATACGCAGTATTTT
>.|TRBJ2-3|TRBV7-2|.
CASSPGHGGTDTQYF
TGTGCCAGCAGCCCCGGACACGGCGGCACAGATACGCAGTATTTT
>.|TRBJ2-5|TRBV7-2|TRBD2
CASSLDGTSGMETQYF
TGTGCCAGCAGCTTAGACGGGACTAGCGGGATGGAGACCCAGTACTTC
>.|TRBJ1-2|TRBV19|.
CASSIYDSTGGYTF
TGTGCCAGTAGTATCTATGACAGTACGGGTGGCTACACCTTC
>few|TRBJ1-1|TRBV5-1|TRBD1
CASSVGTGNTEAFF
TGCGCCAGCAGCGTCGGGACAGGGAACACTGAAGCTTTCTTT
>.|TRBJ2-3|TRBV7-8|.
CASSDRVTWTQYF
TGTGCCAGCAGCGACCGGGTTACCTGGACGCAGTATTTT
>.|TRBJ2-2|TRBV18|.
CASSPRVGELFF
TGTGCCAGCTCACCGAGGGTCGGGGAGCTGTTTTTT
>.|TRBJ1-1|TRBV2|.
CASSPQTVNTEAFF
TGTGCCAGCAGTCCACAGACAGTCAACACTGAAGCTTTCTTT
>.|TRBJ2-7|TRBV10-3|TRBD1
CAISVRDRGDNEQYF
TGTGCCATCAGTGTGCGGGACAGGGGGGACAACGAGCAGTACTTC
>.|TRBJ2-1|TRBV6-2/TRBV6-3|TRBD2
CAITMGGTIDEQFF
TGTGCCATCACAATGGGGGGGACCATCGATGAGCAGTTCTTC
>.|TRBJ2-1|TRBV7-2|.
CASSVDYGRGNEQFF
TGTGCCAGCAGCGTCGACTACGGAAGAGGCAATGAGCAGTTCTTC
>.|TRBJ2-5|TRBV21-1|.
CASSELAPLSETQYF
TGTGCCAGCAGCGAACTAGCGCCCTTGTCGGAGACCCAGTACTTC
>.|TRBJ1-5|TRBV27|.
CASSLKARDQPQHF
TGTGCCAGCAGTTTAAAGGCGCGGGATCAGCCCCAGCATTTT
>once|TRBJ2-3|TRBV7-9|.
CASSFQPGSDTQYF
TGTGCCAGCAGCTTTCAACCAGGTTCAGATACGCAGTATTTT
>.|TRBJ2-7|TRBV13|TRBD2
CASSSARTSGSYEQYF
TGTGCCAGCAGCTCCGCTCGGACTAGCGGGAGTTACGAGCAGTACTTC
>.|TRBJ2-7|TRBV12-3/TRBV12-4|TRBD1
CASREGQGIGEQYF
TGTGCCAGCAGAGAAGGACAGGGGATCGGGGAGCAGTACTTC
>.|TRBJ1-1|TRBV4-2|TRBD1
CASSRPGTGGMGMNTEAFF
TGTGCCAGCAGCCGTCCCGGGACAGGGGGCATGGGGATGAACACTGAAGCTTTCTTT
>.|TRBJ1-1|TRBV13|.
CASSLGFREDTEAFF
TGTGCCAGCAGCTTAGGTTTCAGGGAGGACACTGAAGCTTTCTTT
>.|TRBJ1-2|TRBV29-1|TRBD1
CSVLTGSYGYTF
TGCAGCGTCCTGACAGGGAGCTATGGCTACACCTTC
>.|TRBJ2-1|TRBV7-2|.
CASSVRPENEQFF
TGTGCCAGCAGCGTTCGACCGGAGAATGAGCAGTTCTTC
>.|TRBJ2-3|TRBV18|.
CASSPPEVRDTQYF
TGTGCCAGCTCACCCCCCGAAGTCAGGGATACGCAGTATTTT
>.|TRBJ2-7|TRBV19|.
CASSPRDNYEQYF
TGTGCCAGTAGTCCCCGGGACAACTACGAGCAGTACTTC